Listed here is a single TCR beta chain. Seattle patients were enrolled during active infection and followed longitudinally. V gave up 0 bases and J gave up 8 bases; unmatched junction bases: 5. This CDR3 comprises 15 residues. Germline CDR1 is SGDLS and CDR2 is YYNGEE. The sample belongs to a study of blood T cell repertoires in COVID-19. The table came from immunoSEQ multiplex PCR; TCRdb's copy has only in-frame clones and leaves some out. The repertoire holds approximately 250,000 clones, with approximately 89% as singletons. The V gene is TRBV9, the J gene TRBJ1-6; 7 bases are a match to TRBD1. Sequencing was carried out using peripheral blood. This TCR was recovered from a woman in her 70s with COVID-19, enrolled during active disease. The CDR3 coding sequence is TGTGCCAGCAGCGTAGTTCCAGACAGGGATTCACCCCTCCACTTT. It yields the protein CASSVVPDRDSPLHF.